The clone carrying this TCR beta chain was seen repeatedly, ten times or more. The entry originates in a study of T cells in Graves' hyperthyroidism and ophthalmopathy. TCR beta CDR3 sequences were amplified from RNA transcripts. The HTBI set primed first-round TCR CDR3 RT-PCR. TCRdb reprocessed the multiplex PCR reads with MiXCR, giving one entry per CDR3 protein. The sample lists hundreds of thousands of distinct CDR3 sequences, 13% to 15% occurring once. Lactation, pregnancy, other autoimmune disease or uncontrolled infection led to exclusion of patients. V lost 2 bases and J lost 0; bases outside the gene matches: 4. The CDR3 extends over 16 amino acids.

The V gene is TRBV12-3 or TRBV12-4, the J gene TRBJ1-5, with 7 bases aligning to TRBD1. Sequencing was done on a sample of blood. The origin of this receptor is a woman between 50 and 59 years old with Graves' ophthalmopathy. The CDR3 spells CASSLQTGPSNQPQHF. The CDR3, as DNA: TGTGCCAGCAGTTTACAGACAGGGCCTAGCAATCAGCCCCAGCATTTT.